This T cell receptor beta chain was sequenced in a study of regulatory T cells in long-lasting Graves disease. This clonotype was observed many times. Time point defined: newly diagnosed GD, antithyroid drugs for less than 3 months. PBMC RNA was the source of the TCR library. Trimming shortened V by 6 bases and J by 5 bases, and 10 bases separated the two germline ends. Germline V gene sequence: CDR1 SGHTA, CDR2 FQGNSA. This CDR3 is 12 amino acids long. Investigators prepared the TCR beta libraries by applying iRepertoire HTBI primers and Arm-PCR of CDR3 regions. In TCRdb, the multiplex PCR reads were re-called with MiXCR into one record per CDR3 protein. The sample carries hundreds of thousands of distinct CDR3 sequences, approximately 16% recorded once. The sample was also reused in another study, on T cells in Graves' hyperthyroidism and ophthalmopathy.

The chain recombines TRBV7-2 with TRBJ2-5, with D maybe TRBD2 (5 bases). This TCR was sampled from a woman aged 40-60 years with Graves disease. The sequenced sample was peripheral blood mononuclear cells (PBMCs), obtained at new diagnosis, from a patient treated with antithyroid drugs. Here the CDR3 reads CASRISGETQYF. The CDR3 region has the DNA TGTGCCAGCAGAATATCGGGGGAGACCCAGTACTTC.